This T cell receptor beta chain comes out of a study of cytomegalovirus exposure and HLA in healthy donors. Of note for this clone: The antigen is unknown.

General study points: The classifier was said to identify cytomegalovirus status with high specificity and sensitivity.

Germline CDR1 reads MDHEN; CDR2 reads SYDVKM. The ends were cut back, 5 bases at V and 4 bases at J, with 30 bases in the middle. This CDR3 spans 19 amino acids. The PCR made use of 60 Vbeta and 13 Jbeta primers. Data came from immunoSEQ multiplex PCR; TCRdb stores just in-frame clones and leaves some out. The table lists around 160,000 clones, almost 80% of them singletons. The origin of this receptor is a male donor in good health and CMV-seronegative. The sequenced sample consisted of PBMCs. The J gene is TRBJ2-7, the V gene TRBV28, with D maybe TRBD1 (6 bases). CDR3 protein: CASSILNLQGRRVAYEQYF. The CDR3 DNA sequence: TGTGCCAGCAGTATTCTAAATCTACAGGGACGGCGGGTAGCATACGAGCAGTACTTC.